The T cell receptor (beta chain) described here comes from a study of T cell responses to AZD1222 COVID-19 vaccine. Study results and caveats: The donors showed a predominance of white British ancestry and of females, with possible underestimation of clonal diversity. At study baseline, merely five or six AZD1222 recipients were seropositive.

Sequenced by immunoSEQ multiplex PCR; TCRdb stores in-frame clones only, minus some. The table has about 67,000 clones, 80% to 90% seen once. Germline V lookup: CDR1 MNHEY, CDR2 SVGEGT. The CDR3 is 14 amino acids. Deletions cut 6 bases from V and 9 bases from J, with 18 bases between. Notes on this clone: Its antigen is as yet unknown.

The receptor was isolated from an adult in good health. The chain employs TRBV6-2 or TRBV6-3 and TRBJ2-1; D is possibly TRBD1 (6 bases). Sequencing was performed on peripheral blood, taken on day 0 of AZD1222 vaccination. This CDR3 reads CASSSYPTGIEQFF. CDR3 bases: TGTGCCAGCAGCTCATATCCAACAGGGATTGAGCAGTTCTTC.